The present T cell receptor (beta chain) was sequenced within a study of shared clonotypes between healthy human individuals. Clones were read by immunoSEQ multiplex PCR, and TCRdb kept only the in-frame ones, dropping some. The table has about 610,000 clones, approximately 96% seen once; the top ten hold 0.11%. V was trimmed by 1 base and J by 2 bases, leaving 9 bases between them. CDR3 length: 15 amino acids. Germline loops: CDR1 SGHVS, CDR2 FQNEAQ. Terminally differentiated effector memory CD45RA+ cells were excluded from the naive CD8 cells, which were CD45RO-negative and positively selected for CCR7. The donors, healthy adults who were HIV-negative, had experienced no recent acute infections or vaccinations. The donors were all Caucasian adults (living in Nashville, Tennessee).

Sequenced sample: naive CD8+ T cells sorted from blood. V usage is TRBV7-8 and J usage is TRBJ2-1; the D is unclear. The clonotype originates from a woman in her twenties or thirties in good health. The CDR3 protein is CASSLGGGTYNEQFF. The DNA of the CDR3 is TGTGCCAGCAGCTTAGGTGGCGGCACCTACAATGAGCAGTTCTTC.